One T cell receptor (beta chain) is described in this entry. Its antigen is not identified. Repertoires were generated with immunoSEQ multiplex PCR, while TCRdb's copy carries only in-frame clones and drops some. The sample records fewer than 40,000 clones, 80% to 90% being singletons. The source of the sample is a study of T cells after posttransplantation cyclophosphamide. The CDR3 runs 17 residues. Germline lookup yields CDR1 SGHRS and CDR2 YFSETQ. The V segment lost 0 bases and the J segment 2 bases; nucleotides outside the gene matches: 7. General study results and limits: Recipient CMV seropositivity and CMV reactivation strongly tracked TRB clonality. Tissue-infiltrating T cells from skin or gut overlapped little with blood T cells. Later post-transplant blood repertoires were often dominated by donor CD8+ memory clones.

This receptor was identified in a woman in her 40s with a blood cancer, CMV-positive, and with a related stem cell donor. This sequence joins TRBV5-1 and TRBJ2-3, with 9 positions matching TRBD2. Sequenced: PBMCs. The CDR3 reads CASSLGLAGDLTDTQYF. In DNA, the CDR3 is TGCGCCAGCAGCTTGGGGTTAGCGGGGGACCTCACAGATACGCAGTATTTT. The whole variable domain, filled in from reference TRBV5-1 and TRBJ2-3, reads KAGVTQTPRYLIKTRGQQVTLSCSPISGHRSVSWYQQTPGQGLQFLFEYFSETQRNKGNFPGRFSGRQFSNSRSEMNVSTLELGDSALYLCASSLGLAGDLTDTQYFGPGTRLTVL.